The clone carrying this T cell receptor (beta chain) turned up a few times. The antigen remains unidentified. This specimen comes from a study of CD8 T cells in ankylosing spondylitis. One entry per CDR3 protein, called by TCRdb with MiXCR from the 5' RACE reads. The table shows about 270,000 distinct CDR3 sequences, with under 35% occurring only once. Findings of the study overall: Characteristic of ankylosing spondylitis blood, it appeared, was a TCR beta motif comprising several highly homologous variants. Disease-linked clones displayed a CD8+ phenotype and appeared relatively rarely in peripheral blood.

Per the germline V gene, CDR1 is SQVTM and CDR2 is ANQGSEA. The ends were cut back, 7 bases at V and 7 bases at J, with 13 bases in the middle. The CDR3 totals 11 residues. The rearrangement links TRBV29-1 to TRBJ1-1; weak D call: TRBD1 (6 bases). The sample taken for sequencing was blood, either unsorted or a sorted T cell fraction (not recorded which). The TCR comes from a male donor with ankylosing spondylitis or in good health (not recorded which). This CDR3 reads CSGRGWGEAFF. The CDR3 coding sequence is TGCAGCGGCAGGGGTTGGGGTGAAGCTTTCTTT.